This T cell receptor (beta chain) was recovered during a study of CD4 T cells in relation to SARS-CoV-2 and coronaviruses (TCRdb year 2021). Describing the broader study: Shared crossreactive spike epitopes were mapped to their HLA restriction using patient-derived lymphoblastoid cell lines. Memory CD4+ T cell crossreactivity between SARS-CoV-2 and common cold coronavirus spike proteins was assessed at the TCR clonotype level in the study. Expansion assays from other donors in the study were sequenced with a different, Illumina-based TCR-beta assay. The Adaptive Biotechnologies TCR-sequencing kit was used for samples from a few pre-COVID donors and for the naive versus memory experiments, whereas the other data were Illumina-based.

General study outcomes and caveats: Since the crossreactivity analysis centred on spike protein, crossreactivity against other viral proteins was not assessed. Crossreactive clones showed significantly weaker SARS-CoV-2-driven expansion than monoreactive clones, consistent with antigenic imprinting. Sequencing naive versus memory cells indicated that the assay picks up memory recall responses, not primary responses primed during culture. About 60% of donors had memory CD4+ clonotypes that crossrecognized SARS-CoV-2 and at least one common cold coronavirus spike. The study was constrained by small numbers of patients and of tested TCRs. Pre-pandemic and post-infection samples were not both contributed by any donor, so tracing of the source of pre-existing responses was limited.

CDR1 MDHEN and CDR2 SYDVKM are derived from the germline V gene. Relative to germline, V is 5 bases shorter and J is 6 bases shorter, with 12 bases between their ends. The CDR3 runs 13 residues from the cysteine to the phenylalanine. The only DNA kept is the CDR3, 39 bases in frame from the first base. Regarding this clone: The antigen it binds to is not known. No per-base quality is available; no much larger clone lies one base away.

CD4+ T cells from unexposed donors were collected before the COVID-19 pandemic (2011-2018). Naive and memory CD4+ T cells were separated from cryopreserved PBMCs by first enriching for CD4 and then performing EasySep naive CD4+ T cell enrichment. The leukapheresis product used for the unexposed donors was purchased from a commercial source. Ficoll-Paque PLUS gradient centrifugation was used to isolate PBMCs from leukapheresis product or whole blood. PBMCs were either used fresh in the expansion assay or cryopreserved at -140 degrees C. The QIAamp Micro DNA Kit was used to extract genomic DNA from the CD4+ T cells. DNA from uncultured naive and memory CD4+ T cells underwent immunoSEQ TCR-beta sequencing at deep resolution. In the paper's pipeline: During preprocessing, nonproductive sequences were discarded, as were any CDR3s that did not begin with C, did not end with F or W, or were shorter than 7 amino acids. Cultured and uncultured naive and memory CD4+ repertoires were searched for CDR3s previously identified as spike- and CEF-reactive. After three terminal residues were trimmed from each end, CDR3 homology was quantified as pairwise Levenshtein distance using the stringdist R package. TCRdb obtained this table from immuneACCESS and retained in-frame rearrangements with V and J assigned. These tables miss some clones; where compared with another copy, unresolved V genes account for less than half of the shortfall, and the remainder is unexplained. V and J calls and clone size are as listed in that table; D and trimming were resolved from the DNA. This sample lists about 65,000 clones; around 87% were detected once. In total, the top ten clones hold 1.5% to 2% of the sample.

Sequencing was performed on memory CD4+ T cells from PBMCs. The cell subset or site label here, explained by the study, means: memory (non-naive) CD4+ T cells. Recombination connected TRBV28 to TRBJ2-3, with TRBD1 perhaps the D gene, on 5 matching bases. This receptor was taken from a human donor in good health. At the DNA level, the sequence is TGTGCCAGCAGTCCGCAGGGTTGGGATACGCAGTATTTT. This yields the protein CASSPQGWDTQYF.